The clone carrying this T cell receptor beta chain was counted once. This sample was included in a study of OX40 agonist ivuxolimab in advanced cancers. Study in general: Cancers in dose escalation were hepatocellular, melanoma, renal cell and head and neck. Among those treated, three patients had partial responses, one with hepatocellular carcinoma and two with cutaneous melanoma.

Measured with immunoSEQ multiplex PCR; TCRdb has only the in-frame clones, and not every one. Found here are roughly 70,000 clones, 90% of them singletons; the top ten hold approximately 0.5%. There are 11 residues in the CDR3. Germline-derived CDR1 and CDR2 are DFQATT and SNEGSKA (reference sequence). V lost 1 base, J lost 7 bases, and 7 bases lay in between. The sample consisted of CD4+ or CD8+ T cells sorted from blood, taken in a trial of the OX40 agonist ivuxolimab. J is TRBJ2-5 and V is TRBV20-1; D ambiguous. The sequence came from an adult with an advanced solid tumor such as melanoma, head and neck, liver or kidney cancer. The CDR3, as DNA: TGCAGTGCTAGAGTTCCCAGGACCCAGTACTTC. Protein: CSARVPRTQYF.